This TCR beta chain was recorded in a study of blood T cells in healthy people across ages (dated by TCRdb to between 2014 and 2017). Notes on the research overall: Template switching captured roughly one uniquely barcoded TCR beta cDNA molecule per two T cells in model experiments. The study measured age-related changes in TCR beta repertoire diversity using deep sequencing normalized with unique cDNA molecular identifiers. The donors were split into four age groups: young (average around 15 years), middle-aged (more than 35), aged (about 62) and long-lived (over 75). Using the same blood draw, the study looked at two additional independent replicas of 1 million unique cDNA reads for two donors, one aged 18 to 30 and the other aged 80 or older.

Comments on this clonotype: The specificity of this receptor is unknown. No base qualities exist here, and no much larger clone lies one base off it.

V gives up 0 bases and J gives up 1 base, and the segment between their germline ends measures 7 bases. Inclusive of the bounding cysteine and phenylalanine, the CDR3 is 15 residues long. Just the 45-base CDR3 DNA is kept, in frame starting at base 1. The germline V gene encodes CDR1 LGHNA and CDR2 YSLEER. Donors were around 37 systemically healthy Caucasian individuals from Russia aged roughly 6 to 95 years. Ten milliliters of peripheral blood were collected from each donor into EDTA-treated Vacutainer tubes. Ficoll-Paque density-gradient centrifugation was used to isolate PBMCs, with at least 7 million per sample. Trizol reagent was used to extract total RNA from PBMCs, with at least 5 micrograms per sample. For every donor, an aliquot of PBMCs went through flow cytometry to measure the percentages of naive CD45RAhigh/CD27high T cells. Receptor amplification or capture employed 5' RACE. TCRdb records Illumina HiSeq 2500 as the sequencer. A second PCR of about 6 to 12 cycles was performed with a sample-barcoded 5' primer and a J-beta primer mix. Each TCR beta cDNA molecule received a unique molecular identifier from a template-switch 5' adaptor carrying 12 random nucleotides. Each sample yielded at least 2.5 million CDR3-containing paired-end reads. First-strand cDNA was synthesized from all RNA with the Mint cDNA synthesis kit, primed by a TRBC-specific oligonucleotide. Following uracil-DNA glycosylase treatment, a first 18-cycle PCR with universal primers M1SS and BC2_uni_R was performed on all cDNA. Per the authors' processing: Each sample was normalized by randomly selecting 1 million high-quality reads, each carrying a distinct molecular identifier. Instead of being binned into consensus sequences, reads with shared molecular identifiers were discarded. MiTCR, run with a Q25 quality threshold and the strictest error-elimination algorithm, handled CDR3 identification, clonotype clustering and error correction. Lower-bound total TCR beta diversity was estimated with a nonparametric unseen species model using Euler transformation. Clones were called with MiXCR by TCRdb after fastp trimmed the public reads at Q25, and only in-frame beta chains were retained. One record per CDR3 amino acid sequence lists the most common genes and DNA. TCRdb, not the original authors, processed these V and J calls. The sample table holds around 1,000,000 distinct CDR3 sequences, of which under 30% were seen once. About 0.72% of the sample rests with the top ten.

Beyond this particular receptor, the publication reports: Observed TCR beta diversity per million T cells fell roughly linearly with age, and a significant reduction was already apparent by age roughly 40. Estimates of total diversity based on one million sequenced T cells were regarded as lower bounds and as underestimates. The long-lived group showed more naive CD4+ T cells, fewer expanded clones and increased TCR diversity than the aged group, suggesting age selection. The percentage of naive T cells measured by flow cytometry correlated strongly with observed TCR beta diversity. The CMV infection status of donors was not known, potentially confounding age-related changes in expanded clonotypes. Conclusive comparison of naive and antigen-experienced compartments was prevented by the profiling of bulk unsorted PBMCs.

Another study also made use of these data, one on T cells of mothers and their children. The second study, in turn, reports: Nine systemically healthy Caucasian individuals, comprising three mothers and their six children, were included as donors. cDNA synthesis consumed the entire amount of extracted RNA, loaded at approximately 1.6 ug RNA in each 15 ul reaction. In the second PCR, sample barcodes and 2-4 random nucleotides were introduced via the M1S primer. More than 8.5 million TCR beta CDR3 reads were obtained from each mother, and about 3 million reads were obtained from each child. In both related and unrelated pairs, thymic selection shapes the output of TCR recombination in a similar way, with inherited differences having only a minor effect. Normalized repertoire overlap in related mother-child pairs was always slightly higher than in unrelated mother-child pairs, but the difference was never significant. No persistent microchimeric T cell clones were found, with a detection sensitivity of 80 to 100 clones per million clonotypes. In the study, deep NGS was used to compare the TCR beta repertoires of mothers and children, and features distinguishing related mother-child pairs from unrelated individuals were sought. Mothers averaged around 40 +/- 4 years of age and children averaged around 11 +/- 4 years. After adapters were ligated using NEBNext reagents, the libraries underwent 100+100 nt paired-end sequencing on an Illumina HiSeq 2000. To prevent cross-contamination, the mother and child libraries were prepared one month apart and sequenced in separate runs. For each donor, somewhere between about 500,000 and 2,300,000 distinct TCR beta clonotypes were identified. Naive TCR beta clonotypes were estimated from low-frequency clonotypes matched to each donor's FACS-determined naive share, without sorting.

The TCR comes from a girl aged 2-10 years in good health. The rearranged chain carries TRBV4-3 and TRBJ1-3, with the D segment identity uncertain. Sequenced input: blood. The DNA reads as follows: TGCGCCAGCAGCCAAGATACGACGTCTGGAAACACCATATATTTT. It codes for CASSQDTTSGNTIYF.